Reported below is one T cell receptor beta chain. TCRdb's table, derived via immunoSEQ multiplex PCR, lists solely in-frame clones and lacks some. The data contain around 180,000 clones, around 88% of them singletons. The source of the sample is a study of T cell responses to AZD1222 COVID-19 vaccine. Across the whole study: Pooled samples include second doses given at about 4 or 12 weeks.

The CDR3 covers 15 residues. V was trimmed by 0 bases and J by 2 bases, leaving 8 bases between them. Germline V gene lookup returns CDR1 SGDLS and CDR2 YYNGEE. Specimen: peripheral blood, collected on day 0 of AZD1222 vaccination. This TCR derives from an adult in good health. The chain uses TRBV9 and TRBJ2-2, with TRBD2 as a possible D gene (5 bases). The CDR3 coding sequence is TGTGCCAGCAGCGTAGACGGGAAAAACACCGGGGAGCTGTTTTTT. Protein sequence: CASSVDGKNTGELFF.